This T cell receptor (beta chain) emerged from a study of blood T cells in healthy people across ages. This CDR3 comprises 13 residues. Trimming took off 4 bases at V and 4 bases at J, with 9 bases between the two ends. The germline V gene encodes CDR1 SGHTA and CDR2 FQGNSA. General study points: With age, beta diversity per million T cells declined roughly linearly, significantly by approximately 40.

Then a second PCR, running roughly 7 to 12 cycles, was carried out with a sample-barcoded 5' primer and a J-beta primer mix. TCRdb processed the 5' RACE reads anew with MiXCR; each CDR3 protein has one entry. The sample yields hundreds of thousands of distinct CDR3 sequences, 45% to 50% seen once. Concerning this clonotype: As yet, its antigen is unknown.

The J gene is TRBJ2-3, the V gene TRBV7-2; D unresolved. Specimen: blood. The TCR comes from a woman between 55 and 75 years old in good health. CDR3 sequence (DNA): TGTGCCAGCAGCTACCGGTTCCCAGATACGCAGTATTTT. Protein sequence: CASSYRFPDTQYF.